The T cell receptor (beta chain) described here comes from a study of persistence of HIV-infected CD4 T cells (dated by TCRdb to the early 2020s). About the investigation overall: CMV- and HIV-1 Gag-responding CD4+ T cells were isolated from ART-treated individuals so that antigen-driven clonal expansion of HIV-1-infected cells could be examined. Suppressive ART had been received by participants for a median of roughly eight years. Peripheral blood samples of up to about 180 mL were collected at multiple time points, except for a couple of participants, who underwent leukapheresis at a single time point. The clonality of all cells in each sorted population was assessed by TCRbeta sequencing, whereas the clonality of infected cells was assessed by proviral sequencing. In the cross-participant TCR cluster analysis, roughly eight participants were included for CMV and roughly 7 participants were included for Gag.

The CDR3 runs 14 amino acids, cysteine and phenylalanine included. Kept here is only the CDR3 DNA, which spans 42 bases and is read in frame from base 1. CDR1 and CDR2 were assigned from the germline V gene (reference sequence) as SGHKS and YYEKEE. The junction shows trimming of 0 bases on V and 0 bases on J, plus 4 bases between the germline ends. Findings and caveats that apply to the study as a whole: TCRbeta richness in CMV- and Gag-responding cells was significantly lower than in anti-CD3/anti-CD28-responding cells; CMV-responding cells had higher oligoclonality than CD3/CD28-stimulated and Gag-responding cells. Within the same sorted populations, how oligoclonal the TCRs were correlated with how oligoclonal the proviruses were. Only a small number of individuals took part in the study, and the range of antigens tested was limited. Restriction of bulk TCR analyses to the rare CMV-responding cells that actually carried HIV-1 proviruses was not possible. Antigen-responding cells were enriched for degenerate expanded CDR3beta sequences, which suggests convergent selection of CD4+ responses to CMV and Gag.

In the case of this clone: What this receptor recognizes is not known. There are no base qualities to consult, and no much larger clone falls within one base.

The treatment or condition label here, explained by the study, means: suppressive antiretroviral therapy. Cells were stimulated with a pool of overlapping HIV-1 Gag 15-mer peptides at 0.95 to 1 ug per peptide per mL. Memory populations depleted of antigen-responding cells were obtained by sorting nonresponding CD40L-negative CD69-negative CD45RO-high memory CD4+ T cells. Participants were HIV-1-infected adults who started suppressive ART during chronic infection. For at least 4 years, participants had undetectable plasma HIV-1 RNA, below 50 copies/mL. To be included, participants needed a CD4+ T cell count above 400 cells/uL and a positive CMV serology. Before stimulation, PBMCs were isolated using density centrifugation and then depleted of CD8+ T cells. For approximately 17 hours, the CD8-depleted PBMCs were stimulated with anti-CD28/CD49d costimulation, a CD40-blocking antibody, and enfuvirtide to prevent new infections. Sorting was done on either a Beckman Coulter MoFlo Legacy or an XDP sorter, and propidium iodide was used to exclude dead cells. Genomic DNA was extracted using the QIAamp DNA Mini Kit for samples with more than one million cells and using the Quick-DNA Microprep Kit for all other samples.

The immunoSEQ hsTCRB assay version 4 in survey mode was used to sequence TCRbeta repertoires from genomic DNA. Genomic DNA was diluted to around 9.4 ng/uL, using up to about 1 ug per sample for TCRbeta sequencing. As for the original processing: ImmunoSeq Analyzer 3.0 was used for analysis of TCRbeta data, and diversity was computed on productive nucleotide rearrangements. Using the Immunarch R package, the improved Chao index served to estimate lower-bound TCR diversity and the Gini coefficient served to estimate clonality. Different nucleotide rearrangements encoding the same CDR3beta amino acid sequence were counted as distinct clonotypes. Differential abundance analysis identified TCRbeta sequences significantly enriched in antigen-responding cells relative to anti-CD3/anti-CD28-activated cells. GLIPH2 grouped TCRs by predicted peptide-MHC specificity, both within each participant and across combined participant data sets. TCRdb provides this immuneACCESS table in a form limited to in-frame rearrangements. Some clones are lacking; in checked studies, under half of them reflect an unresolved V gene, and why the rest are absent is not known. The DNA was the basis for D and trimming; V, J and clone size are from that table. This sample is represented by around 30,000 clones; roughly 82% of them were singletons. About 18% of the sample goes to the ten largest clones.

This TCR came from an adult woman with HIV who was CMV-seropositive. Recombination linked TRBV5-5 to TRBJ1-3; a confident D gene designation cannot be given. The source material was CD4+ T cells sorted from PBMCs after roughly 19-hour stimulation, sampled from a patient who received antiretroviral therapy. The cell subset or site label corresponds to: CD40L-CD69- CD45RO-high memory CD4 T cells not responding to Gag peptides. In nucleotide form, the sequence is TGTGCCAGCAGCTTGGCGGGCTCTGGAAACACCATATATTTT. It translates as CASSLAGSGNTIYF.